This T cell receptor (beta chain) was identified in a study of blood T cell repertoires in COVID-19. About the study: Some COVID-19 samples were acute and others convalescent; all came from the United States, Italy and Spain. From T cells, B-cell-depleted T cells, or PBMCs came the material, which was cDNA or gDNA.

Sequencing used immunoSEQ multiplex PCR; TCRdb keeps in-frame clones, though not all of them. The table has roughly 68,000 clones, about 90% seen once. Trimming at V came to 7 bases and at J to 3 bases, leaving 6 bases not matched to a gene. The CDR3 is 14 residues long. The germline CDR1 and CDR2 sequences are SNHLY and FYNNEI. The sample taken for sequencing was peripheral blood. The sequence was obtained from a woman older than 75 with active COVID-19. This chain joins TRBV2 and TRBJ2-7; TRBD1 agrees at 10 bases. CDR3 residues: CASIRQGARYEQYF. CDR3 in DNA: TGTGCCAGCATTCGACAGGGGGCCCGCTACGAGCAGTACTTC.